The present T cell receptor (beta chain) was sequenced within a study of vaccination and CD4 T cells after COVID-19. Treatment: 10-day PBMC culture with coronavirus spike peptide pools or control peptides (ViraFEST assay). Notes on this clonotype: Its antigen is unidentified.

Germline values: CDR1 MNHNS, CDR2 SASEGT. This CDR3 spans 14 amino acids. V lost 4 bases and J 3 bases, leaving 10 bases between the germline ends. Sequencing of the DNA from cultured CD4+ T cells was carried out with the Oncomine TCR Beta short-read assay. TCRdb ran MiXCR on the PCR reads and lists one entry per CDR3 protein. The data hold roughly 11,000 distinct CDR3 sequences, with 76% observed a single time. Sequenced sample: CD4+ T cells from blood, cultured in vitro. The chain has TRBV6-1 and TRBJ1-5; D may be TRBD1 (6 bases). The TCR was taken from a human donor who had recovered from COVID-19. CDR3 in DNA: TGTGCCAGCAGTGGGTACAGGGACAATCAGCCCCAGCATTTT. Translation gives CASSGYRDNQPQHF.